Each of the 5 T cell receptor beta chains below was sequenced from the same sample in a study of T cell responses to AZD1222 COVID-19 vaccine. Only in-frame clones appear in the TCRdb table, and some are missing; sequencing was by immunoSEQ multiplex PCR. The sample consists of 75,000 to 95,000 clones, 75% to 90% of them appearing once. The material was peripheral blood, obtained 28 days after the second AZD1222 dose. These TCRs come from an adult who received the AZD1222 COVID-19 vaccine.

The chain couples TRBV29-1 to TRBJ2-3; possibly TRBD1 for D (6 bases). CDR3 length: 12 residues. From germline, CDR1 is SQVTM and CDR2 ANQGSEA. Trimming stripped 4 bases from V and 4 bases from J, with 9 bases between. Here the CDR3 reads CSVGGPPDTQYF. For the CDR3, the DNA is TGCAGCGTTGGGGGGCCCCCAGATACGCAGTATTTT.

The chain couples TRBV5-1 to TRBJ2-1; D not certain. Germline loops: CDR1 SGHRS, CDR2 YFSETQ. V was trimmed by 2 bases and J by 1 base, leaving 10 bases between them. The CDR3 has 15 residues. CDR3 region: CASSLGGISYNEQFF. The CDR3 nucleotides are TGCGCCAGCAGCTTAGGTGGGATTTCCTACAATGAGCAGTTCTTC.

This rearrangement joins TRBV7-2 to TRBJ2-7; 8 nucleotides align to TRBD2. The CDR3 runs to 13 residues. J lost 5 bases, V lost 5 bases, and 5 bases had no gene match. Germline loops: CDR1 SGHTA, CDR2 FQGNSA. Here the CDR3 DNA reads TGTGCCAGCAGCGGGCGGGGGGACCACGAGCAGTACTTC. It yields the protein CASSGRGDHEQYF.

The chain carries TRBV18 and TRBJ2-7; 13 bases are a match to TRBD2. V lost 2 bases to trimming and J lost 7 bases; unmatched junction nucleotides: 8. Germline V gives CDR1 KGHSH, CDR2 LQKENI. The CDR3 loop spans 16 amino acids. CDR3 sequence (DNA): TGTGCCAGCTCACCATCTACTAGCGGGGGGGCGCGGGAGCAGTACTTC. Protein sequence: CASSPSTSGGAREQYF.

The chain has TRBV9 and TRBJ2-2; D tentatively fits TRBD1 or TRBD2 (5 bases each). CDR3 length: 16 amino acids. Germline values: CDR1 SGDLS, CDR2 YYNGEE. Trimming removed 4 bases from V and 4 bases from J, with 17 bases in between. This chain's CDR3 is CASSPTRGRITGELFF. The DNA of the CDR3 is TGTGCCAGCAGCCCCACTAGGGGTCGGATCACCGGGGAGCTGTTTTTT.